This T cell receptor (beta chain) was identified during a study of cytomegalovirus exposure and HLA in healthy donors. This clone was picked up a small number of times. Its specificity is not known. General study points: Later analysis identified a missense DCLRE1C variant that was linked to TCR beta V- and J-gene trimming. Cytomegalovirus-associated status was assigned to 150 or so TCR beta chains.

13 Jbeta primers and 60 Vbeta primers were used for the PCR. The repertoire was sequenced with immunoSEQ multiplex PCR; TCRdb's copy has only in-frame clones and lacks some. The table records about 120,000 clones, 15% to 20% of them present only once. This CDR3 comprises 16 residues. The V gene's germline CDR1 is MNHEY and CDR2 SMNVEV (reference sequence). The V segment lost 4 bases and the J segment 2 bases; nucleotides outside the gene matches: 11. The receptor was derived from a female donor in good health and CMV-seropositive. The rearrangement uses TRBV27 and TRBJ2-7; 7 positions agree with TRBD1. The sequenced sample consisted of PBMCs. CDR3 coding DNA: TGTGCCAGCAGTTCGCCCCTAGGAAGGGGGCCCTACGAGCAGTACTTC. It encodes CASSSPLGRGPYEQYF.